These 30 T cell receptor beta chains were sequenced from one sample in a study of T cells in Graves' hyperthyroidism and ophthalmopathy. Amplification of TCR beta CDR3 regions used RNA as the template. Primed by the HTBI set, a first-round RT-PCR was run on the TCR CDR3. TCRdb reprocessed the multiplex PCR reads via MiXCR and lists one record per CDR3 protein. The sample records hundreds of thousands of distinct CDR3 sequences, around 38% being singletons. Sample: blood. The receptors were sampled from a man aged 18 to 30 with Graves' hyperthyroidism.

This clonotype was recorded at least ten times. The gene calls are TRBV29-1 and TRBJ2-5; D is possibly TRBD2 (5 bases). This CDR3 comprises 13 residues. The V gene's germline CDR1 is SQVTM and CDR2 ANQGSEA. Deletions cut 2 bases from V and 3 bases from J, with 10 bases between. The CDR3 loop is CSVESSWKETQYF. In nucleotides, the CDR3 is TGCAGCGTTGAATCTAGCTGGAAAGAGACCCAGTACTTC.

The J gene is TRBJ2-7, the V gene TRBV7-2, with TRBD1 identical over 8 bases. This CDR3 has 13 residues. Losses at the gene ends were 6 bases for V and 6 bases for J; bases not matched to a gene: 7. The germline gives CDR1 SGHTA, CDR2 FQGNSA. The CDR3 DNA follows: TGTGCCAGCAGACCGACAGGGGATGTCGAGCAGTACTTC. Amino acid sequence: CASRPTGDVEQYF.

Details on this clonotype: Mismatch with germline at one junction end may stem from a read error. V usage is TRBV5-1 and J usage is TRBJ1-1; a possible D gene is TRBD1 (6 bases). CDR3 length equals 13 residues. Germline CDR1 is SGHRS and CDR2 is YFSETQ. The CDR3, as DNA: TGCGCCAGCAGCATCCAGGGGTTCACTGAAGCTTTCTTC. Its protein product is CASSIQGFTEAFF.

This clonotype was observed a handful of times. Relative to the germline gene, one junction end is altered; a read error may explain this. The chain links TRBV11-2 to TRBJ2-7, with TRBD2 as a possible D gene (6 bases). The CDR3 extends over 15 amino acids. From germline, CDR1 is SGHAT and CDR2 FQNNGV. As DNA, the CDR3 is TGCGCCAGCAGCCATGAATTAGCGGCTACCTACGAGCAGTACTTC. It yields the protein CASSHELAATYEQYF.

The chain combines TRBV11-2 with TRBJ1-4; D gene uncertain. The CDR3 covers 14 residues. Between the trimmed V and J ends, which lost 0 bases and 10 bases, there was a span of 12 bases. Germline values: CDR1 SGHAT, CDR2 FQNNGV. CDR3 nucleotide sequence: TGTGCCAGCAGCTTAGAGGCAGGTCCGGGAAAACTGTTTTTT. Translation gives CASSLEAGPGKLFF.

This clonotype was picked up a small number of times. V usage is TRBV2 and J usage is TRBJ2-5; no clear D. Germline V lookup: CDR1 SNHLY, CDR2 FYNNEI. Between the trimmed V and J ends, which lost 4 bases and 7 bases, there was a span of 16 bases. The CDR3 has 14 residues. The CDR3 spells CASSVKGPPGTQYF. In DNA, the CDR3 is TGTGCCAGCAGTGTTAAGGGTCCTCCGGGGACCCAGTACTTC.

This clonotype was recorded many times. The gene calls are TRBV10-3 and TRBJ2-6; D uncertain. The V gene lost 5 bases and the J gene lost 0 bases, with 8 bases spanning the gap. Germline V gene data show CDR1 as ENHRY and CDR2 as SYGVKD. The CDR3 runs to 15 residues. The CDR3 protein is CAISITFSGANVLTF. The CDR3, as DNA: TGTGCCATCAGTATTACGTTCTCTGGGGCCAACGTCCTGACTTTC.

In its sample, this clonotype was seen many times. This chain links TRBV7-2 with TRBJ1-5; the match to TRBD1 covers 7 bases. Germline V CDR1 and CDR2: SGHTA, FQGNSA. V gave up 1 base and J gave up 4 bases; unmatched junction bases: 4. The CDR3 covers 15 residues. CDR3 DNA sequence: TGTGCCAGCAGCTTAGGAAGGGGGCAAAATCAGCCCCAGCATTTT. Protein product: CASSLGRGQNQPQHF.

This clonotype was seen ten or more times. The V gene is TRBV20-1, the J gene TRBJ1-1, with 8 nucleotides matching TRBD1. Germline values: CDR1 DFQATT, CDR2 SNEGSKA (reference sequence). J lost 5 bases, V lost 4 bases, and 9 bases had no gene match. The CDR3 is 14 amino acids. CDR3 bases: TGCAGTGCTATTGCAGGGGGCGCGAGGACTGAAGCTTTCTTT. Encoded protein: CSAIAGGARTEAFF.

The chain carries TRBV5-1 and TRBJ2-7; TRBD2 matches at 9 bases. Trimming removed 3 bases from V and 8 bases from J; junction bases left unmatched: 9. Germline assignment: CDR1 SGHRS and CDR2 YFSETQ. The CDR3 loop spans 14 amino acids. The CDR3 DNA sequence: TGCGCCAGCAGCTCGGGACTAGCCTCAGAACAGCAGTACTTC. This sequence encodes CASSSGLASEQQYF.

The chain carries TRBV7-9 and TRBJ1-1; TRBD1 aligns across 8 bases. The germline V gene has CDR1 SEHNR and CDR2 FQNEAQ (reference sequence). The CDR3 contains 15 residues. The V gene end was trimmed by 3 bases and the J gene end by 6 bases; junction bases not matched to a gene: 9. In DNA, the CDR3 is TGTGCCAGCAGCTTGGACAGGGAGGGCCACGCTGAAGCTTTCTTT. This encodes CASSLDREGHAEAFF.

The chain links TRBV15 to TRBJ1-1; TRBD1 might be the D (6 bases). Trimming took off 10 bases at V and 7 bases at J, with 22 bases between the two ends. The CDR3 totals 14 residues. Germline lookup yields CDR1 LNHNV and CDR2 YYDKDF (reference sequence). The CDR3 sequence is CASRAGTRFGEAFF. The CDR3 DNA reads TGTGCCAGCAGGGCCGGGACAAGGTTCGGTGAAGCTTTCTTT.

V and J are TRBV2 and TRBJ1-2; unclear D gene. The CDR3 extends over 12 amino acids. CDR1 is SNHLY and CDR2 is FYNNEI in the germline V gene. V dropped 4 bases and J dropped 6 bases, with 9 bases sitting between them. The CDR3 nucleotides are TGTGCCAGCAGTGGATGGGTGAATGGCTACACCTTC. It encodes CASSGWVNGYTF.

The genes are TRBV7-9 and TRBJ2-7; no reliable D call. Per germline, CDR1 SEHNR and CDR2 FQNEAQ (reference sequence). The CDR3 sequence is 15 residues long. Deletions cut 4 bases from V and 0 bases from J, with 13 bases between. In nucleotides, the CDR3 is TGTGCCAGCAGCTCGCCGGACGGTCTCTCCTACGAGCAGTACTTC. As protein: CASSSPDGLSYEQYF.

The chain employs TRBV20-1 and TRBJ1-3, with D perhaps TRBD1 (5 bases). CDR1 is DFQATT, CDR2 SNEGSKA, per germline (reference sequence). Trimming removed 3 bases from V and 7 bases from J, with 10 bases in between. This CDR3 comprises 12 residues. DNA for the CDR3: TGCAGTGCTAGCGATGGGGGGAACACCATATATTTT. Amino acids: CSASDGGNTIYF.

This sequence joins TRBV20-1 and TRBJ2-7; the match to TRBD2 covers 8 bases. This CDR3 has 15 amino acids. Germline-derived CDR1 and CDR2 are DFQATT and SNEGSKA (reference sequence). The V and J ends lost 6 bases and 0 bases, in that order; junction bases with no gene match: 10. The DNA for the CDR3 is TGCAGTGCCCCCGATACTAGCGGTAGCTCCTACGAGCAGTACTTC. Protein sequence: CSAPDTSGSSYEQYF.

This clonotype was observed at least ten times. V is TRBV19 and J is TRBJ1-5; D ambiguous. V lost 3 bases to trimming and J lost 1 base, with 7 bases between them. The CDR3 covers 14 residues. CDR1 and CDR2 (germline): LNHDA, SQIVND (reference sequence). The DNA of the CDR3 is TGTGCCAGTAGTATGAGCTCGAGCAATCAGCCCCAGCATTTT. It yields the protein CASSMSSSNQPQHF.

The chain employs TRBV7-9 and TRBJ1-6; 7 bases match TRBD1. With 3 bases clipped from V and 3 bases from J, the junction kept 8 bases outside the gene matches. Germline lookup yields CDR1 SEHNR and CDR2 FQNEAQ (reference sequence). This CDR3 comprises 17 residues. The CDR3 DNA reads TGTGCCAGCAGCTTGGTCGACAGGGCCCTCTATAATTCACCCCTCCACTTT. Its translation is CASSLVDRALYNSPLHF.

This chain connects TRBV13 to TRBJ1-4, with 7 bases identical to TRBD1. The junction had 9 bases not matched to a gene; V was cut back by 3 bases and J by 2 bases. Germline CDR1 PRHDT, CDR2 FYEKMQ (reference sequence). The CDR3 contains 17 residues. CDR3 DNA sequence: TGTGCCAGCAGCTTGAGCGGAGGGGGCGCGACTAATGAAAAACTGTTTTTT. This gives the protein CASSLSGGGATNEKLFF.

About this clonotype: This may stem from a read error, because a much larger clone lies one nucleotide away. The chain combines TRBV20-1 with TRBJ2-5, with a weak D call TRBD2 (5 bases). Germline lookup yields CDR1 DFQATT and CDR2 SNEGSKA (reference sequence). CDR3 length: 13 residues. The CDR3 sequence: CSARVGVTEAQYF. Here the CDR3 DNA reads TGCAGTGCTAGAGTCGGGGTAACAGAGGCCCAGTACTTC.

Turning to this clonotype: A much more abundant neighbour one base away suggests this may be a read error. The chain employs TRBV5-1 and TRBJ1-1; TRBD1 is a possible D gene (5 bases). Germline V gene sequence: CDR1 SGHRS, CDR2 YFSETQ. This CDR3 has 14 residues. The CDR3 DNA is TGCGCCGGCAGCTGGGGGAACGGGTACACTGAAGCTTTCTTT. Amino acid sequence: CAGSWGNGYTEAFF.

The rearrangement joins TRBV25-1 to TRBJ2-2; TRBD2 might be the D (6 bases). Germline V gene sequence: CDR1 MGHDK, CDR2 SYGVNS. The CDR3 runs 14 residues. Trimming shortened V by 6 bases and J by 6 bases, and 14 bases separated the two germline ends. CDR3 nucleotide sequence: TGTGCCAGCAGCCCGGGAGCGGAGTCCGGGGAGCTGTTTTTT. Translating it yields CASSPGAESGELFF.

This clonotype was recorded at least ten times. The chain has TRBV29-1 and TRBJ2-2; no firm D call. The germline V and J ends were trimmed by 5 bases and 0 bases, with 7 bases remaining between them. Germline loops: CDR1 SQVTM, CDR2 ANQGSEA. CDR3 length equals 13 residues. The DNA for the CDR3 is TGCAGCGTTTTAACCGCGAACACCGGGGAGCTGTTTTTT. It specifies CSVLTANTGELFF.

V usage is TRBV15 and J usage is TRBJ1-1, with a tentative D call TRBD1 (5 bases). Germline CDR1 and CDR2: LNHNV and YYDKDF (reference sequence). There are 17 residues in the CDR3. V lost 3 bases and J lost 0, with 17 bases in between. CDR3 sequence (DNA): TGTGCCACCAGCAGCTGTCTGGGGGTCGAGATGAACACTGAAGCTTTCTTT. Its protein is CATSSCLGVEMNTEAFF.

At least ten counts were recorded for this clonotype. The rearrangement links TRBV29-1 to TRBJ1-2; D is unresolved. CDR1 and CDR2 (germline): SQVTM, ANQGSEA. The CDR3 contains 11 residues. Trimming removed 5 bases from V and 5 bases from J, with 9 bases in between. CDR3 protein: CSVPATYGYTF. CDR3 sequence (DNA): TGCAGCGTTCCGGCCACTTATGGCTACACCTTC.

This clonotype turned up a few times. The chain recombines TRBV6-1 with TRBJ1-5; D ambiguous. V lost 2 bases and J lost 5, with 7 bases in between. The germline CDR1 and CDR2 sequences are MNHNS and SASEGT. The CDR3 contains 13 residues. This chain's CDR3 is CASSEFRDQPQHF. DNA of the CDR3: TGTGCCAGCAGTGAATTTAGAGATCAGCCCCAGCATTTT.

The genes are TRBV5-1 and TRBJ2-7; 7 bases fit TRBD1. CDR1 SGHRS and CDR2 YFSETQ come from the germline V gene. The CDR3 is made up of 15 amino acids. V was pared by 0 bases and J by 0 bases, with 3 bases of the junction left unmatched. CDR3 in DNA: TGCGCCAGCAGCTTGGAGGGGACAGTCTCCTACGAGCAGTACTTC. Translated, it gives CASSLEGTVSYEQYF.

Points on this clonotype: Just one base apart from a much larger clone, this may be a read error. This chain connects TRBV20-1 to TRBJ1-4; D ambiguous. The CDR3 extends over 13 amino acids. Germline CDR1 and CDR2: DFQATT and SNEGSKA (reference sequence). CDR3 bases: TGCAGTGCTAGAGAGGGTGTTAATGGAAAACTGTTTTTT. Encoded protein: CSAREGVNGKLFF.

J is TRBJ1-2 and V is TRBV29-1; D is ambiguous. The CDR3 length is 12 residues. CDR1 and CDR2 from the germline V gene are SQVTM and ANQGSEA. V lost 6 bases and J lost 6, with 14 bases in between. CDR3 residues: CSVAQTVHGYTF. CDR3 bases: TGCAGCGTAGCTCAGACGGTTCATGGCTACACCTTC.

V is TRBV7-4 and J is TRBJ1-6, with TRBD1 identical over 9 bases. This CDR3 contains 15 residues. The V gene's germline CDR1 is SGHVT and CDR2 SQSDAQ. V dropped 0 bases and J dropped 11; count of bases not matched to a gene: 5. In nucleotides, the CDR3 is TGTGCCAGCAGCTTAGCCGACAGGGGGGAGCCACCCCTCCACTTT. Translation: CASSLADRGEPPLHF.